The 22 T cell receptor beta chains below all came from one sample that was sequenced in a study of patients and donors after allogeneic stem cell transplantation (dated by TCRdb to the early 2020s). Libraries were made using RT-PCR. The sequencing machine was a NextSeq 550. TCRdb itself trimmed the public reads at Q25 with fastp, ran MiXCR and retained productive beta chains. Entries are consolidated by CDR3 protein sequence, retaining the most common genes and DNA. In this sample the table shows around 200,000 distinct CDR3 sequences, roughly two fifths of which occur a single time. The ten largest clones take up around 10% of the sample. Sequenced: blood, either unsorted or a sorted T cell fraction (not recorded which). The receptors derive from a human donor who was either an allogeneic HSCT recipient or a stem cell or donor lymphocyte infusion donor (not recorded which). It is not recorded whose cells these are; they may come from a transplant donor.

Here the CDR3 reads CASKGIRGPQPQHF. In nucleotides, the CDR3 is TGTGCCAGCAAGGGGATCAGGGGGCCTCAGCCCCAGCATTTT. The rearrangement joins TRBV6-5 to TRBJ1-5, with 8 bases fitting TRBD1. The germline V gene encodes CDR1 MNHEY and CDR2 SVGAGI. This CDR3 region has 14 residues. V was clipped by 7 bases and J by 6 bases; unmatched bases: 8.

The chain carries TRBV5-1 and TRBJ2-5; weak D call: TRBD2 (6 bases). Germline-derived CDR1 and CDR2 are SGHRS and YFSETQ. This CDR3 contains 15 residues. Deletions cut 4 bases from V and 5 bases from J, with 18 bases between. The CDR3 protein is CASSDRLGSRETQYF. In DNA, the CDR3 is TGCGCCAGCAGCGATCGACTAGGCTCGCGGGAGACCCAGTACTTC.

The rearrangement uses TRBV20-1 and TRBJ1-6; the D gene is possibly TRBD1 (5 bases). Germline V lookup: CDR1 DFQATT, CDR2 SNEGSKA (reference sequence). The CDR3 totals 11 residues. Trimming left V 7 bases short and J 11 bases short, with 12 bases between. The chain's CDR3 is CSGGLTAPLHF. CDR3 nucleotide sequence: TGCAGTGGGGGACTCACGGCACCCCTCCACTTT.

The chain couples TRBV15 to TRBJ1-6, with D uncertain. Trimming removed 4 bases from V and 8 bases from J, with 12 bases in between. From germline, CDR1 is LNHNV and CDR2 YYDKDF (reference sequence). The CDR3 is 14 residues long. The CDR3 nucleotides read TGTGCCACCAGCAAAGGGCCCGAACATTCACCCCTCCACTTT. Amino acid sequence: CATSKGPEHSPLHF.

The gene calls are TRBV24-1 and TRBJ2-1; D possibly corresponds to TRBD1 (6 bases). V was cut by 5 bases and J by 0 bases, with 7 bases left in between. The CDR3 length is 14 residues. Germline lookup yields CDR1 KGHDR and CDR2 SFDVKD. This CDR3 is CATSADSSYNEQFF. CDR3 bases: TGTGCCACCAGTGCGGACAGCTCCTACAATGAGCAGTTCTTC.

V is TRBV2 and J is TRBJ1-1; D is unclear. Germline V lookup: CDR1 SNHLY, CDR2 FYNNEI. V shed 0 bases and J shed 6 bases, with 8 bases lying between them. CDR3 size: 13 residues. Here the CDR3 reads CASSEARTAEAFF. CDR3 in DNA: TGTGCCAGCAGTGAAGCGCGGACGGCTGAAGCTTTCTTT.

This clonotype was seen a single time. This rearrangement joins TRBV9 to TRBJ2-7; D might be TRBD1 (5 bases). V was cut by 4 bases and J by 7 bases, with 15 bases left in between. This CDR3 has 13 amino acids. The germline CDR1 and CDR2 sequences are SGDLS and YYNGEE. The CDR3 spells CASSPRAGREQYF. The CDR3 coding sequence is TGTGCCAGCAGCCCCCGGGCAGGGCGGGAGCAGTACTTC. The variable domain in full, with the rest retrieved from reference TRBV9 and TRBJ2-7, is DSGVTQTPKHLITATGQRVTLRCSPRSGDLSVYWYQQSLDQGLQFLIQYYNGEERAKGNILERFSAQQFPDLHSELNLSSLELGDSALYFCASSPRAGREQYFGPGTRLTVT.

V gene TRBV5-6 combines with J gene TRBJ2-5, with D possibly TRBD2 on 6 matching bases. Germline V gene data show CDR1 as SGHDT and CDR2 as YYEEEE. This CDR3 contains 17 residues. V was cut by 0 bases and J by 5 bases, with 20 bases left in between. CDR3 sequence: CASSLGLRGGSSETQYF. In DNA form, the CDR3 reads TGTGCCAGCAGCTTGGGACTACGGGGAGGCTCCTCTGAGACCCAGTACTTC.

This clonotype came up a few times. The rearrangement links TRBV20-1 to TRBJ1-4; 7 nucleotides agree with TRBD1. Germline CDR1 and CDR2: DFQATT and SNEGSKA (reference sequence). This CDR3 has 13 amino acids. V dropped 5 bases and J dropped 7; count of bases not matched to a gene: 7. In DNA form, the CDR3 reads TGCAGTGCTCGACAGGGAGGCCTTGAAAAACTGTTTTTT. This translates into CSARQGGLEKLFF.

The count of this clonotype is one. The J gene is TRBJ2-1, the V gene TRBV6-2 or TRBV6-3; D possibly matches TRBD1 or TRBD2 (6 bases each). V dropped 2 bases and J dropped 3 bases, with 11 bases sitting between them. There are 15 residues in the CDR3. CDR1 MNHEY and CDR2 SVGEGT come from the germline V gene. CDR3 nucleotides: TGTGCCAGCAGTTACGTGGGGGGCGGCTACAATGAGCAGTTCTTC. Its protein is CASSYVGGGYNEQFF.

The chain is built from TRBV7-3 and TRBJ2-3, with D tentatively TRBD2 (7 bases). The CDR3 length is 16 residues. From germline, CDR1 is SGHTA and CDR2 FQGTGA. Trimming pared 5 bases from V and 4 bases from J, leaving 19 bases between. CDR3 loop: CASSRTGQGRADTQYF. The CDR3 nucleotides read TGTGCCAGCAGCCGCACCGGGCAGGGGAGGGCAGATACGCAGTATTTT.

The gene calls are TRBV28 and TRBJ1-2; D is ambiguous. CDR1 and CDR2 from the germline V gene are MDHEN and SYDVKM. Deletions cut 4 bases from V and 6 bases from J, with 6 bases between. CDR3 length equals 11 residues. The chain's CDR3 is CASSWWDGYTF. CDR3 bases: TGTGCCAGCAGTTGGTGGGATGGCTACACCTTC.

V usage is TRBV19 and J usage is TRBJ1-5, with unresolved D. Germline values: CDR1 LNHDA, CDR2 SQIVND (reference sequence). The CDR3 contains 13 residues. V gave up 7 bases and J gave up 6 bases, with 13 bases separating them. The CDR3 DNA is TGTGCCAGTATTGTCCTGGCCCCTCAGCCCCAGCATTTT. Protein sequence: CASIVLAPQPQHF.

The V call is TRBV4-2, the J call TRBJ1-2; the D gene is possibly TRBD1 (6 bases). The V and J ends lost 2 bases and 8 bases respectively, with 15 bases between them. CDR3 length: 14 amino acids. Germline V CDR1 and CDR2: LGHNA, YNFKEQ. Here the CDR3 reads CASSQNQQGGGYTF. In DNA form, the CDR3 reads TGTGCCAGCAGCCAAAACCAACAGGGTGGAGGCTACACCTTC.

V is TRBV4-1 and J is TRBJ2-5; 11 bases map to TRBD2. The CDR3 loop spans 16 amino acids. The germline gives CDR1 MGHRA, CDR2 YSYEKL. J lost 2 bases, V lost 4 bases, and 6 bases had no gene match. CDR3 bases: TGCGCCAGCAGCCCCCGACTAGCGGGGCCGCAAGAGACCCAGTACTTC. Translation: CASSPRLAGPQETQYF.

This clonotype was detected only a few times. The CDR3 sequence: CASSLEDSPYEQYF. The CDR3 region has the DNA TGTGCCAGCAGCTTAGAAGACAGCCCCTACGAGCAGTACTTC. This chain uses TRBV7-6 with TRBJ2-7; tentative D call: TRBD1 (5 bases). This CDR3 is built from 14 residues. The V end was cut by 1 base, the J end by 2 bases, with 9 bases between. CDR1 and CDR2 from the germline V gene are SGHVS and FNYEAQ.

This clonotype was observed a few times. The CDR3 sequence is CASSPPGPFAGYTF. CDR3 nucleotides: TGTGCCAGCAGCCCGCCGGGACCCTTCGCGGGCTACACCTTC. This chain links TRBV28 with TRBJ1-2, with a possible D match to TRBD1 (5 bases). V gave up 6 bases and J gave up 8 bases, with 19 bases separating them. The CDR3 contains 14 residues. The germline gives CDR1 MDHEN, CDR2 SYDVKM.

The DNA for the CDR3 is TGTGCCACCATGGGACAGGGTAACACCGGGGAGCTGTTTTTT. Its translation is CATMGQGNTGELFF. V and J are TRBV24-1 and TRBJ2-2, with 9 nucleotides matching TRBD1. This CDR3 has 14 residues. The V gene's germline CDR1 is KGHDR and CDR2 SFDVKD. Trimming took 8 bases from V and 2 from J; bases not matched to a gene: 2.

The rearrangement uses TRBV4-1 and TRBJ2-3; D not certain. CDR1 is MGHRA, CDR2 YSYEKL, per germline. This CDR3 has 11 residues. V gave up 2 bases and J gave up 3 bases, with 0 bases separating them. In DNA form, the CDR3 reads TGCGCCAGCAGCCAAACAGATACGCAGTATTTT. Translation: CASSQTDTQYF.

The chain has TRBV7-9 and TRBJ1-1; D is perhaps TRBD1 (5 bases). CDR3 length equals 14 residues. The V and J ends lost 8 bases and 4 bases respectively, with 17 bases between them. Germline V CDR1 and CDR2: SEHNR, FQNEAQ (reference sequence). In DNA, the CDR3 is TGTGCCAGCCTAGCACAGGTAACGGGCACTGAAGCTTTCTTT. Encoded protein: CASLAQVTGTEAFF.

The CDR3 protein is CASSLALWQSSGNTIYF. CDR3 bases: TGTGCCAGCAGCTTAGCTCTTTGGCAGAGCTCTGGAAACACCATATATTTT. The chain has TRBV7-8 and TRBJ1-3; D not certain. In germline, CDR1 is SGHVS, CDR2 FQNEAQ. The CDR3 sequence is 17 residues long. V was shortened by 0 bases and J by 0 bases, with 12 bases between the two germline ends. The whole variable domain, remainder taken from reference TRBV7-8 and TRBJ1-3, is GAGVSQSPRYKVAKRGQDVALRCDPISGHVSLFWYQQALGQGPEFLTYFQNEAQLDKSGLPSDRFFAERPEGSVSTLKIQRTQQEDSAVYLCASSLALWQSSGNTIYFGEGSWLTVV.

This clonotype was detected a few times. The chain has TRBV29-1 and TRBJ2-2; D might be TRBD2 (6 bases). Deletions cut 4 bases from V and 2 bases from J, with 11 bases between. Germline-derived CDR1 and CDR2 are SQVTM and ANQGSEA. This CDR3 region has 14 residues. The CDR3 protein is CSVGPGVNTGELFF. As DNA, the CDR3 is TGCAGCGTTGGTCCGGGGGTAAACACCGGGGAGCTGTTTTTT.